Reported below is one T cell receptor (beta chain). Its cognate antigen is unknown. A read error may produce the germline difference seen at one junction end. This CDR3 has 16 amino acids. Germline loops: CDR1 SSHAT, CDR2 FNYEAQ (reference sequence). Expressed TCRB transcripts were sequenced, since all the RNA that had been isolated was reverse transcribed. TCRdb's copy holds only in-frame clones and misses some; the assay was immunoSEQ multiplex PCR. The table has 100,000 to 150,000 clones, about 16% seen once; the top ten hold approximately 2.2%. The sample is drawn from a study of beta chain features in type 1 diabetes. Broader study findings: All four CD4+ subsets of Type 1 diabetes patients contained TCRB CDR3s that were moderately but significantly shorter. Reduced insertions and increased deletions marked VDJ junctions in type 1 diabetes patients.

Around 120 mL of blood, on average, came from one heparinised draw per donor. This sequence joins TRBV7-7 and TRBJ2-2, with D possibly being TRBD1 or TRBD2 (5 bases each). The sample comprised central memory CD4+ T cells from blood. The receptor's source is a man aged 30 to 39 with type 1 diabetes. CDR3 sequence: CASSPTGGEATGELFF. In nucleotides, the CDR3 is TGTGCTAGCAGCCCAACTGGGGGTGAGGCCACCGGGGAGCTGTTTTTT.